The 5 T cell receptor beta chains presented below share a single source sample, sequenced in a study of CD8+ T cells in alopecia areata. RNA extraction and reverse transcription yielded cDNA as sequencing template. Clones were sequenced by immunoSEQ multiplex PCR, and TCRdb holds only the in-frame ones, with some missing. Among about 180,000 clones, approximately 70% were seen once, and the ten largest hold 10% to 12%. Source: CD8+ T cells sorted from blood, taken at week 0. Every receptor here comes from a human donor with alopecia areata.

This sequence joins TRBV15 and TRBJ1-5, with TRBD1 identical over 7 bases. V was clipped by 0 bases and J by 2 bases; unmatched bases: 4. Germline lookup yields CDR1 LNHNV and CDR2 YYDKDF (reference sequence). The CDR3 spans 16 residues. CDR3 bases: TGTGCCACCAGCAGAGATGGGACAGTTGGCAATCAGCCCCAGCATTTT. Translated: CATSRDGTVGNQPQHF.

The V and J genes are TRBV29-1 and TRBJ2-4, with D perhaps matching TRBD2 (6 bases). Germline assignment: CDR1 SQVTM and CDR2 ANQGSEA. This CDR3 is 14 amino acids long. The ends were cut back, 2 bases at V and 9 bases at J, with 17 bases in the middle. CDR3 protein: CSVEWLGRLGIQYF. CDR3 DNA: TGCAGCGTTGAATGGCTAGGGCGACTAGGCATTCAGTACTTC.

The CDR3 spells CASRRDSPLHF. The DNA for the CDR3 is TGTGCCAGTCGCCGGGATTCACCCCTCCACTTT. J is TRBJ1-6 and V is TRBV6-1; D is unresolved. The CDR3 has 11 residues. The germline gives CDR1 MNHNS, CDR2 SASEGT. Trimming took off 9 bases at V and 8 bases at J, with 8 bases between the two ends.

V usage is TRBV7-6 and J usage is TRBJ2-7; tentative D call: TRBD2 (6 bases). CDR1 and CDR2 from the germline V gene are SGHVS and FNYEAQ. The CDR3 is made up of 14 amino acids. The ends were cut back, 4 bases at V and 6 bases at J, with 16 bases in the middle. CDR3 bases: TGTGCCAGCAGCTGGACCTTGAACGGGGGCGAGCAGTACTTC. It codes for CASSWTLNGGEQYF.

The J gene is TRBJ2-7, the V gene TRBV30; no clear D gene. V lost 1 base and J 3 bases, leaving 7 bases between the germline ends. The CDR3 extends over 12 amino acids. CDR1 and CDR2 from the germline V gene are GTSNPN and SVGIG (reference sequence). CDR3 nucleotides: TGTGCCTGGAGTGACACGGACTACGAGCAGTACTTC. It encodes CAWSDTDYEQYF. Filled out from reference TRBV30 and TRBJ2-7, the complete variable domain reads SQTIHQWPATLVQPVGSPLSLECTVEGTSNPNLYWYRQAAGRGLQLLFYSVGIGQISSEVPQNLSASRPQDRQFILSSKKLLLSDSGFYLCAWSDTDYEQYFGPGTRLTVT.